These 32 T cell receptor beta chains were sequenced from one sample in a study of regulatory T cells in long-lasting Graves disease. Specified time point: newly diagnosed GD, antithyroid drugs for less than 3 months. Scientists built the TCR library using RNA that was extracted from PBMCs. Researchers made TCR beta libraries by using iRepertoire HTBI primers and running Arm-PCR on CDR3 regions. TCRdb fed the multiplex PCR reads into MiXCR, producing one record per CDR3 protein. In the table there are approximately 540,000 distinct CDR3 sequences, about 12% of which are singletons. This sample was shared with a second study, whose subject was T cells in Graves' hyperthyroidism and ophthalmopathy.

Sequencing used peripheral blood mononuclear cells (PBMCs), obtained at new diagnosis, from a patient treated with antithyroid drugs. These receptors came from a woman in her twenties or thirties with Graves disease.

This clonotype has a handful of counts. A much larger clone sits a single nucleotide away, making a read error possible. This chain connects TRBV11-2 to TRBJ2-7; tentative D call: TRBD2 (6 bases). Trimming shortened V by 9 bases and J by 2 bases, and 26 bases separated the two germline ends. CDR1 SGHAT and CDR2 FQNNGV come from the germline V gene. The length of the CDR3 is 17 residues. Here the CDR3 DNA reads TGTGCCAGAACCCTATACGATGGACTAACGGGTCCCTACGAGCAGTACTTC. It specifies CARTLYDGLTGPYEQYF.

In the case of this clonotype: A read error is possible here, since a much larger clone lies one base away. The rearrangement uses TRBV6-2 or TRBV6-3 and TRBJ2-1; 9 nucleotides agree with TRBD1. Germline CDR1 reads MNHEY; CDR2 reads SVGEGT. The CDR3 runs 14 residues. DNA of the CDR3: TGTGCCACCCAACCCGGGACAGGGTGGAATGAGCGGTTCTTC. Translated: CATQPGTGWNERFF.

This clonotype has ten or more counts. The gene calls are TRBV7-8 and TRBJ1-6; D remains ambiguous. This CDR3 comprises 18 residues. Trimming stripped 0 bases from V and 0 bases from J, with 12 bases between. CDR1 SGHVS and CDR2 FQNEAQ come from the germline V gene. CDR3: CASSLANAPSSYNSPLHF. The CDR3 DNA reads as TGTGCCAGCAGCTTAGCGAACGCCCCCAGCTCCTATAATTCACCCCTCCACTTT.

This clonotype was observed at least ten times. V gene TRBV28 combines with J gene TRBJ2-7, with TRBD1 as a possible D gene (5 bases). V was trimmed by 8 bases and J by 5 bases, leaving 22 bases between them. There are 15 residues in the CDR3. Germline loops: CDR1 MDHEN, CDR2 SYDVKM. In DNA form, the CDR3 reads TGTGCCAGCCTCCCCGACTCAGGGTCTCGGAACGAGCAGTACTTC. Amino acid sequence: CASLPDSGSRNEQYF.

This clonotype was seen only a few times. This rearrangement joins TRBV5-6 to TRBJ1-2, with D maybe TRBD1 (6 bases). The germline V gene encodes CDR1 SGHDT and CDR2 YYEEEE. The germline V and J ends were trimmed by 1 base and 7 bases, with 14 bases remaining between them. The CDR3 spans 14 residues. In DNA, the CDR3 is TGTGCCAGCAGCTTGAAACAGGGACGTCTTGGCTACACCTTC. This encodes CASSLKQGRLGYTF. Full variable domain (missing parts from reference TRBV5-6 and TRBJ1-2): DAGVTQSPTHLIKTRGQQVTLRCSPKSGHDTVSWYQQALGQGPQFIFQYYEEEERQRGNFPDRFSGHQFPNYSSELNVNALLLGDSALYLCASSLKQGRLGYTFGSGTRLTVV.

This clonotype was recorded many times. CDR3 region: CASSERWSGGPGPPLHF. The CDR3 DNA sequence: TGTGCCAGCAGTGAAAGATGGTCTGGAGGGCCCGGTCCACCCCTCCACTTT. The V gene is TRBV2, the J gene TRBJ1-6; D gene uncertain. The CDR3 covers 17 residues. CDR1 is SNHLY and CDR2 is FYNNEI in the germline V gene. V dropped 2 bases and J dropped 11 bases, with 22 bases sitting between them. Combining the CDR3 with reference TRBV2 and TRBJ1-6 gives the whole variable domain EPEVTQTPSHQVTQMGQEVILRCVPISNHLYFYWYRQILGQKVEFLVSFYNNEISEKSEIFDDQFSVERPDGSNFTLKIRSTKLEDSAMYFCASSERWSGGPGPPLHFGNGTRLTVT.

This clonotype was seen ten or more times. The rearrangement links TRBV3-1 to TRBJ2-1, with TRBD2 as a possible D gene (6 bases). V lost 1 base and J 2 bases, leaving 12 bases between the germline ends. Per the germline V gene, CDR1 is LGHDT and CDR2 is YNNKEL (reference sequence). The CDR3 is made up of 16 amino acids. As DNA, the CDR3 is TGTGCCAGCAGCCAAGGGGGGGTAGCAACCTACAATGAGCAGTTCTTC. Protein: CASSQGGVATYNEQFF.

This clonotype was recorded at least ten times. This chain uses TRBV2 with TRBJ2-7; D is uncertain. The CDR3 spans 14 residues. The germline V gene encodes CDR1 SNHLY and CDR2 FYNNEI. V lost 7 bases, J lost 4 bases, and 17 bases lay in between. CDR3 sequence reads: CASIRGHSFYEQYF. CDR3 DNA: TGTGCCAGCATAAGAGGCCACTCTTTTTACGAGCAGTACTTC.

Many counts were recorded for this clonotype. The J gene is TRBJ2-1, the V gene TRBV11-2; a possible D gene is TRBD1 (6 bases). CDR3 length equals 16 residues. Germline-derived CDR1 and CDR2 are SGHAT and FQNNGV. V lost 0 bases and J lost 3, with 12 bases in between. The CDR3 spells CASSLDRGQLYNEQFF. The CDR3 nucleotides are TGTGCCAGCAGCTTAGATCGAGGACAGCTCTACAATGAGCAGTTCTTC.

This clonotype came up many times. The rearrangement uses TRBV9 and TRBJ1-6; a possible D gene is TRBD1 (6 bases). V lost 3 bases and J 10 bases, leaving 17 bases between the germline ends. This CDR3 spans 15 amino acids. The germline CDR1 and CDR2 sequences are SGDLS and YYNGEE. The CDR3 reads CASSAEGGWESPLHF. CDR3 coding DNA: TGTGCCAGCAGCGCAGAGGGGGGATGGGAATCACCCCTCCACTTT.

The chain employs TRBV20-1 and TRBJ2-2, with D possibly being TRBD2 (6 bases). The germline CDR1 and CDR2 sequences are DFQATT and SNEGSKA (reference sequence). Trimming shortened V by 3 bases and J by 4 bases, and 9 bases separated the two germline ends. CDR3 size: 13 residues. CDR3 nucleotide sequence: TGCAGTGCTAGTGGGGGGAGCACCGGGGAGCTGTTTTTT. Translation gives CSASGGSTGELFF.

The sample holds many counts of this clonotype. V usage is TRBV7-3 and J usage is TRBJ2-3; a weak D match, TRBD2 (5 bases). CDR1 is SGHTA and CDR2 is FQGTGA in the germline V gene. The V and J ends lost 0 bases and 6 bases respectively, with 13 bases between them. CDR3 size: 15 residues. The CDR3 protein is CASSLTTSRGDTQYF. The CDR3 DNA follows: TGTGCCAGCAGCTTAACAACTAGTCGTGGCGATACGCAGTATTTT. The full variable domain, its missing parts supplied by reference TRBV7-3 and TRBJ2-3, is GAGVSQTPSNKVTEKGKYVELRCDPISGHTALYWYRQSLGQGPEFLIYFQGTGAADDSGLPNDRFFAVRPEGSVSTLKIQRTERGDSAVYLCASSLTTSRGDTQYFGPGTRLTVL.

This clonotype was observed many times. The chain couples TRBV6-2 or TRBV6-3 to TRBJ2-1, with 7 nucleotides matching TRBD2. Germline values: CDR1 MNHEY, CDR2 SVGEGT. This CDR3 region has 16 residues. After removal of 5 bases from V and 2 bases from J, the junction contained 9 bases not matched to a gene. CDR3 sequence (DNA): TGTGCCAGCAGTACCTATCTAGCGGCGACCTACAATGAGCAGTTCTTC. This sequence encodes CASSTYLAATYNEQFF.

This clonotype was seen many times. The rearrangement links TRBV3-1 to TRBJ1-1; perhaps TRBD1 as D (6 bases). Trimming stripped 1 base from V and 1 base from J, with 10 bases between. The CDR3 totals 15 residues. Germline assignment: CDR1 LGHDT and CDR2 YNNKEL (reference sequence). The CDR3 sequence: CASSQADRRNTEAFF. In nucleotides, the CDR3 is TGTGCCAGCAGCCAAGCCGACAGGAGGAACACTGAAGCTTTCTTT. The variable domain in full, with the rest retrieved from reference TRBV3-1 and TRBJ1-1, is DTAVSQTPKYLVTQMGNDKSIKCEQNLGHDTMYWYKQDSKKFLKIMFSYNNKELIINETVPNRFSPKSPDKAHLNLHINSLELGDSAVYFCASSQADRRNTEAFFGQGTRLTVV.

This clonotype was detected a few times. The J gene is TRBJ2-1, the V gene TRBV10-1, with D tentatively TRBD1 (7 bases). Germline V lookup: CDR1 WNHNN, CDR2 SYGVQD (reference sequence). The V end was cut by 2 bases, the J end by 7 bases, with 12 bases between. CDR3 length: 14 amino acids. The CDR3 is CASSEMAGGNEQFF. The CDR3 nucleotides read TGCGCCAGCAGTGAGATGGCAGGGGGGAATGAGCAGTTCTTC.

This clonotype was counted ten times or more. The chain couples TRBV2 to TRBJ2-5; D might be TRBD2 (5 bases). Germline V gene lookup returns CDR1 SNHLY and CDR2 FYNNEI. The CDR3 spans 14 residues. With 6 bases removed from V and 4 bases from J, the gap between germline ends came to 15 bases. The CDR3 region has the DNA TGTGCCAGCAGGATGGACTCCGCGGGAGAGACCCAGTACTTC. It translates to CASRMDSAGETQYF.

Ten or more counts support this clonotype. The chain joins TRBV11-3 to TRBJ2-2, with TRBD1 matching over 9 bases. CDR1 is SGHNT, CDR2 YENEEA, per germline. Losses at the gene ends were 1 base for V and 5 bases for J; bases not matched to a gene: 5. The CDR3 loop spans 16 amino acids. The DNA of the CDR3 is TGTGCCAGCAGCTTAGTACAGGGGGCGATTACCGGGGAGCTGTTTTTT. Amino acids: CASSLVQGAITGELFF. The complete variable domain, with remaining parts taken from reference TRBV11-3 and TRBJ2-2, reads EAGVVQSPRYKIIEKKQPVAFWCNPISGHNTLYWYLQNLGQGPELLIRYENEEAVDDSQLPKDRFSAERLKGVDSTLKIQPAELGDSAVYLCASSLVQGAITGELFFGEGSRLTVL.

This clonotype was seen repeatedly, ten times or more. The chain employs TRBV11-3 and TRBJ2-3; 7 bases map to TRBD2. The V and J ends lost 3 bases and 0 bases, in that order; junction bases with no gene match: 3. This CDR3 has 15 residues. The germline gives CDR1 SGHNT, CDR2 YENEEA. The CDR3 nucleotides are TGTGCCAGCAGCTTGGATAGCGGGAGCACAGATACGCAGTATTTT. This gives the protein CASSLDSGSTDTQYF.

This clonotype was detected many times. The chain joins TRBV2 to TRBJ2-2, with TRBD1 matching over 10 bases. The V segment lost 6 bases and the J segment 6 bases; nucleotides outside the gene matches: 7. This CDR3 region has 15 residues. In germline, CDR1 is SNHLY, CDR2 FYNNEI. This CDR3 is CASRAGTGVPGELFF. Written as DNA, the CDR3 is TGTGCCAGCAGAGCCGGGACAGGGGTTCCCGGGGAGCTGTTTTTT.

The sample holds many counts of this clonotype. The CDR3 nucleotides are TGTGCCAGCACCCGAGGGACTAGCGGGAGAAACGAGCAGTACTTC. It encodes CASTRGTSGRNEQYF. The chain carries TRBV7-2 and TRBJ2-7; 14 bases align to TRBD2. After removal of 7 bases from V and 5 bases from J, the junction contained 7 bases not matched to a gene. The CDR3 runs 15 residues. Germline V gene lookup returns CDR1 SGHTA and CDR2 FQGNSA.

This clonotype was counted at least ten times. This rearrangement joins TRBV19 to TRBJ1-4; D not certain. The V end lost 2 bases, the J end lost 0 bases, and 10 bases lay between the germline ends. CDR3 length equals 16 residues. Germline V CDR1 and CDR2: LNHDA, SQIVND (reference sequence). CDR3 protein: CASSIRRAATNEKLFF. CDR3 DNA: TGTGCCAGTAGTATACGGCGGGCAGCAACTAATGAAAAACTGTTTTTT.

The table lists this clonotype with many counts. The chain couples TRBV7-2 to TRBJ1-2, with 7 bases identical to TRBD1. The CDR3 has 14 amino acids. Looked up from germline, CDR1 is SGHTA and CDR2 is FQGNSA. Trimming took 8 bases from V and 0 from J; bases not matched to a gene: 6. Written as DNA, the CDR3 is TGTGCCAGCTGCCGGGACAGAGCTAACTATGGCTACACCTTC. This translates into CASCRDRANYGYTF.

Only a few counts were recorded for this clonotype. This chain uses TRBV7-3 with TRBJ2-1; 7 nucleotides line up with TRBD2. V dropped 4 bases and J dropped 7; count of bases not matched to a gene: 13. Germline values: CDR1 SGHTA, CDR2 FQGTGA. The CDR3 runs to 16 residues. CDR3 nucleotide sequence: TGTGCCAGCAGCTACGGACTAGATGAGTGGTGGAATGAGCAGTTCTTC. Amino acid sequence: CASSYGLDEWWNEQFF.

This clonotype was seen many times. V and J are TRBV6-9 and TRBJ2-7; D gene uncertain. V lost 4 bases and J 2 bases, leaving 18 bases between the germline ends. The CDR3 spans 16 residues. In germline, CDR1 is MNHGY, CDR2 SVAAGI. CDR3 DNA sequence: TGTGCCAGCAGTTTTATTAACTCCTTATCGACCTACGAGCAGTACTTC. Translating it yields CASSFINSLSTYEQYF.

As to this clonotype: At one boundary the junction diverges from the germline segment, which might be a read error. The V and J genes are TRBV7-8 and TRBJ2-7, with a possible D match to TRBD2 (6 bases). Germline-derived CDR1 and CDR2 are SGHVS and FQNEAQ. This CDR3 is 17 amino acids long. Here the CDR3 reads CASNLARGGVTSYGQYF. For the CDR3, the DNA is TGTGCCAGCAACTTAGCGCGGGGCGGGGTGACATCCTACGGGCAGTACTTC.

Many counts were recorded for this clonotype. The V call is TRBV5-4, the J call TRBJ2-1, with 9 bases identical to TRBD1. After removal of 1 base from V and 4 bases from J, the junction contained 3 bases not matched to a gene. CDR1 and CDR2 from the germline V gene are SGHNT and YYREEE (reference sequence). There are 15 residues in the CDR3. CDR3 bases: TGTGCCAGCAGCTTGTTAGGACAGGGGTACAATGAGCAGTTCTTC. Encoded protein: CASSLLGQGYNEQFF.

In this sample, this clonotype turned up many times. The CDR3 sequence is CASSSGTVGLRGNEKLFF. The CDR3, as DNA: TGTGCCAGCAGTTCCGGGACAGTCGGACTGCGGGGAAATGAAAAACTGTTTTTT. The rearrangement uses TRBV6-5 and TRBJ1-4; 7 bases align to TRBD1. The germline V gene has CDR1 MNHEY and CDR2 SVGAGI. This CDR3 region has 18 residues. Germline trimming cut 4 bases from V and 5 bases from J; bases unmatched to any gene: 16.

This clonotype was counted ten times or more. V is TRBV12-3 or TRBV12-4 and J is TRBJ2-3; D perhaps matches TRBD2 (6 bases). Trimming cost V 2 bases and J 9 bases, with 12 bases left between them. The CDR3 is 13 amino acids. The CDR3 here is CASSLSGGTTQYF. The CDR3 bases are TGTGCCAGCAGTTTATCTGGCGGGACCACGCAGTATTTT.

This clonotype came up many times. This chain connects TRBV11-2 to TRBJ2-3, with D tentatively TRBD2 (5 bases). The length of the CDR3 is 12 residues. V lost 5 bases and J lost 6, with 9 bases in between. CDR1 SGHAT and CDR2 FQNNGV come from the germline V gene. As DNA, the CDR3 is TGTGCCAGCAGCGGGAGCGGCGATACGCAGTATTTT. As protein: CASSGSGDTQYF.

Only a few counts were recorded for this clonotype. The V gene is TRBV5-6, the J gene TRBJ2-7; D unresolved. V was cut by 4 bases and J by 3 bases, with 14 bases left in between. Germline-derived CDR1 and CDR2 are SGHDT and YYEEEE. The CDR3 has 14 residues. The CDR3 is CASSPLTAVYEQYF. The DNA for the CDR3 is TGTGCCAGCAGCCCGCTCACAGCTGTCTACGAGCAGTACTTC.

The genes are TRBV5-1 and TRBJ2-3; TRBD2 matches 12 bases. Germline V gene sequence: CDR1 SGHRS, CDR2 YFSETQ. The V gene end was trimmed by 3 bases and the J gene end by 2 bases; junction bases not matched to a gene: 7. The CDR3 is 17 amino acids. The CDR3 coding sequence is TGCGCCAGCAGCTGGGTCGGGACTAGCGGGTCCACAGATACGCAGTATTTT. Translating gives CASSWVGTSGSTDTQYF.

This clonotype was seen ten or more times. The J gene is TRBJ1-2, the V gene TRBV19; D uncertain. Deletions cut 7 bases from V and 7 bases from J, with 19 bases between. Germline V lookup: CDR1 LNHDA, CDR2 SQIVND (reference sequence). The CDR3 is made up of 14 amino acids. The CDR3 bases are TGTGCCAGTACCCTCTTCTCGGTGATCGGTGGCTACACCTTC. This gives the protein CASTLFSVIGGYTF.